This record looks at one T cell receptor (beta chain) sequence and its context. Its target antigen remains unknown. No base qualities exist here, and no much larger clone lies one base off it. In the germline V gene (reference sequence), CDR1 corresponds to LNHNV and CDR2 to YYDKDF. The CDR3, from cysteine to phenylalanine, totals 15 residues. This entry keeps only the CDR3 DNA: 45 bases, framed from base 1. Unmatched junction bases come to 11, with V trimmed by 5 bases and J by 5 bases. The source of the sample is a study of siplizumab effects on memory and regulatory T cells (dated by TCRdb to about 2019). Concerning the study at large: The study examined how the anti-CD2 antibody siplizumab affects alloreactive T-cell subsets in allogeneic mixed lymphocyte reactions built from human PBMCs. On the study overall, not on this receptor specifically: Among mappable alloreactive CD4+ clones, the Treg-derived fraction averaged about 70% with siplizumab versus 25% to 30% in control reactions. For roughly 80-95% of proliferating CD4+ or CD8+ clones, no naive or memory phenotype could be assigned. Sequences below about 10^-5 frequency were poorly captured, so only a minor fraction of alloreactive clones could be mapped to unstimulated subsets. Siplizumab significantly reduced the cumulative frequency of alloreactive sequences traceable to unstimulated CD4+ memory T cells. No functional confirmation was obtained for the suppressive function of proliferating Tregs from siplizumab cultures. Unstimulated naive T cells appeared to be more diverse than memory T cells, and naive cells seemed to make a substantial contribution to the alloresponse.

TCRbeta CDR3 sequencing was performed on sorted unstimulated T cells and on proliferating T cells recovered from mixed lymphocyte reactions. Fresh whole blood from 9 to 11 HLA-typed healthy donors was used as the source from which PBMCs were isolated. The library relied on the immunoSEQ multiplex PCR assay. Roughly 10^5 TCR templates per sample were assayed on the deep sequencing platform. Genomic DNA extracted from sorted T cells was the material used for TCRbeta CDR3 sequencing. The original methods were these. The R programming language was used for the clonal analysis of the TCRbeta CDR3 data. Unstimulated samples were compared with post-reaction CFSE-low samples to define alloreactive CD4+ and CD8+ clones. By matching sequences to the repertoires of sorted unstimulated Treg and non-Treg cells, each alloreactive CD4+ clone was assigned a regulatory or non-regulatory origin. TCRdb retrieved this table from immuneACCESS and kept in-frame rearrangements only. Not all clones are present; in checked studies, unresolved V genes account for under half, and no reason is known for the remainder. From that table come the V and J calls and clone size; the DNA was used to work out D and trimming. The sample yields 94,000 or so clones; roughly 93% were counted once. 5.5% to 7.5% of the sample rests with the top ten.

The specimen was CD8+ T cells sorted from blood. Recombination linked TRBV15 to TRBJ1-1; the central 7 bases match TRBD1. This sequence originates from a human donor in good health. The nucleotide sequence reads TGTGCCACCAGCCTGACAGGGACGGGAGGGACTGAAGCTTTCTTT. It is translated as CATSLTGTGGTEAFF.